A selection of T cell receptor beta chains follows, all from one sample in a study of blood T cell repertoires in COVID-19. The table came from immunoSEQ multiplex PCR; TCRdb's copy has only in-frame clones and leaves some out. Of about 120,000 clones detected, around 81% appear once; the ten largest clones hold 3.8%. The specimen was peripheral blood. All receptors come from a woman aged 50 to 60 with acute or convalescent COVID-19. Each CDR3 is given with its conserved first and last residue. The D gene is left open where the match is weak. Expanded clones get a size class; other rows say once, few or many, or leave the size out.

j_call | v_call | d_call | clone_size | cdr3_nt | cdr3_aa
TRBJ1-1 | TRBV2 | NA | NA | TGTGCCAGCACTACTGACAGGAACACTGAAGCTTTCTTT | CASTTDRNTEAFF
TRBJ2-7 | TRBV5-1 | TRBD2 | NA | TGCGCCAGCAGCTTGGGGGGGACTAGCGGGAGCATAAACGAGCAGTACTTC | CASSLGGTSGSINEQYF
TRBJ2-1 | TRBV11-2 | TRBD1 | few | TGTGCCAGCAGCCAAGGGACAGGTCATGAGCAGTTCTTC | CASSQGTGHEQFF
TRBJ2-3 | TRBV6-1 | NA | NA | TGTGCCAGCAGTGAAGCAACGGGTACGCAGTATTTT | CASSEATGTQYF
TRBJ1-2 | TRBV18 | TRBD1 | NA | TGTGCCAGCTCACCCGACAGGGAAGGCTACACCTTC | CASSPDREGYTF
TRBJ2-1 | TRBV27 | TRBD2 | NA | TGTGCCAGCAGTTTAACCCCAACCCGACTAGCGGGAGCAGCTGAGCAGTTCTTC | CASSLTPTRLAGAAEQFF
TRBJ1-6 | TRBV18 | NA | NA | TGTGCCAGCTCACCACGGTCAGTCTCTATGCAGGGGAATAATTCACCCCTCCACTTT | CASSPRSVSMQGNNSPLHF
TRBJ2-4 | TRBV30 | NA | once | TGTGCCTGGAGCAGGGTTTCCGGCAAAAACATTCAGTACTTC | CAWSRVSGKNIQYF
TRBJ2-1 | TRBV6-5 | NA | NA | TGTGCCAGCAGGGAGTTGAGCGTCCCCTACAATGAGCAGTTCTTC | CASRELSVPYNEQFF
TRBJ2-1 | TRBV5-6 | NA | few | TGTGCCAGCAGCTTGGACAGGGTCAATGAGCAGTTCTTC | CASSLDRVNEQFF
TRBJ1-2 | TRBV3-1/TRBV3-2 | NA | NA | TGTGCCAGCAGCCATTCAAGCTGGAGTAGCTATGGCTACACCTTC | CASSHSSWSSYGYTF
TRBJ2-3 | TRBV7-6 | NA | NA | TGTGCCAGCAGCTTAGGCTCAGGGGGGCCCACAGATACGCAGTATTTT | CASSLGSGGPTDTQYF
TRBJ1-6 | TRBV2 | NA | NA | TGTGCCAGCAGTGGACAGCTTAATAATTCACCCCTCCACTTT | CASSGQLNNSPLHF
TRBJ1-1 | TRBV5-1 | NA | NA | TGCGCCAGCAGCTTCGACAGTAGAAACACTGAAGCTTTCTTT | CASSFDSRNTEAFF
TRBJ1-1 | TRBV19 | NA | NA | TGTGCCAGTAGAGATACTTACACTGAAGCTTTCTTT | CASRDTYTEAFF
TRBJ1-3 | TRBV5-5 | TRBD1 | NA | TGTGCCAGCAGCCGACAGGGTACATCTGGAAACACCATATATTTT | CASSRQGTSGNTIYF
TRBJ1-2 | TRBV10-3 | TRBD1 | NA | TGTGCCATCAGTGAGGGGGACAGCAGGATCTATGGCTACACCTTC | CAISEGDSRIYGYTF
TRBJ1-1 | TRBV7-8 | TRBD1 | once | TGTGCCAGCAGCCCAGGGGGGACAGGGGATGAAGCTTTCTTT | CASSPGGTGDEAFF
TRBJ2-1 | TRBV27 | TRBD2 | NA | TGTGCCAGCAGTACCCCTACTAGCGGGCCAGACAATGAGCAGTTCTTC | CASSTPTSGPDNEQFF
TRBJ1-1 | TRBV6-5 | TRBD1 | many | TGTGCCAGCAAAAGGGGACAGGGTGGCACTGAAGCTTTCTTT | CASKRGQGGTEAFF
TRBJ2-7 | TRBV4-2 | TRBD2 | NA | TGTGCCAGCAGGAGAGGACTAGCGGGAGCTTACGAGCAGTACTTC | CASRRGLAGAYEQYF
TRBJ2-1 | TRBV5-8 | NA | NA | TGTGCCAGCAGCTCAACGGTAATGGCGGAGATTTACAATGAGCAGTTCTTC | CASSSTVMAEIYNEQFF
TRBJ1-1 | TRBV6-5 | NA | NA | TGTGCCAGCAGGGGGACATCCAACACTGAAGCTTTCTTT | CASRGTSNTEAFF
TRBJ1-2 | TRBV3-1/TRBV3-2 | NA | NA | TGTGCCAGCAGCCAGCGGAGCCAAGGTTATGGCTACACCTTC | CASSQRSQGYGYTF
TRBJ1-5 | TRBV6-5 | NA | NA | TGTGCCAGCAGCGACTTGGGGCTAAGCAATCAGCCCCAGCATTTT | CASSDLGLSNQPQHF
TRBJ1-4 | TRBV15 | NA | NA | TGTGCCACCAGCAGAGATATGAATGAAAAACTGTTTTTT | CATSRDMNEKLFF
TRBJ1-4 | TRBV18 | TRBD1 | NA | TGTGCCAGCTCGGGAGGACAGGGGACAGAAAAACTGTTTTTT | CASSGGQGTEKLFF
TRBJ1-1 | TRBV5-4 | NA | NA | TGTGCCAGCAGCCCCTCGTCAGGGTTAGGTGAAGCTTTCTTT | CASSPSSGLGEAFF
TRBJ1-1 | TRBV10-3 | NA | few | TGTGCCATCAGTGAGTCACAGAGAACTGAAGCTTTCTTT | CAISESQRTEAFF
TRBJ2-1 | TRBV5-1 | TRBD1 | NA | TGCGCCAGCAGCGATGACAGGGGGGGTTACAATGAGCAGTTCTTC | CASSDDRGGYNEQFF
TRBJ2-1 | TRBV6-5 | NA | NA | TGTGCCAGCACCTCTACAGGGTTAATAAGGAATGAGCAGTTCTTC | CASTSTGLIRNEQFF
TRBJ2-3 | TRBV7-9 | TRBD2 | NA | TGTGCCAGCAGCCCTAGCGGAACTAGCACAGATACGCAGTATTTT | CASSPSGTSTDTQYF
TRBJ2-1 | TRBV2 | TRBD2 | NA | TGTGCCAGCAGTGATGTAGCGGGAGGGCCCTATGAGCAGTTCTTC | CASSDVAGGPYEQFF
TRBJ1-1 | TRBV7-9 | TRBD1 | NA | TGTGCCAGCAGCTCTGTCCCGGGACAGGACACTGAAGCTTTCTTT | CASSSVPGQDTEAFF
TRBJ2-1 | TRBV3-1/TRBV3-2 | TRBD2 | NA | TGTGCCAGCAGCCAAGAAACTAGCGGCAGCGAAAAGTTCTTC | CASSQETSGSEKFF
TRBJ1-2 | TRBV10-2 | NA | NA | TGCGCCAGCAGGAACTCTACTAGGTATGGCTACACCTTC | CASRNSTRYGYTF
TRBJ2-5 | TRBV30 | NA | NA | TGTGCCTGGAGTGGGAATGGACTGCTCCAAGAGACCCAGTACTTC | CAWSGNGLLQETQYF